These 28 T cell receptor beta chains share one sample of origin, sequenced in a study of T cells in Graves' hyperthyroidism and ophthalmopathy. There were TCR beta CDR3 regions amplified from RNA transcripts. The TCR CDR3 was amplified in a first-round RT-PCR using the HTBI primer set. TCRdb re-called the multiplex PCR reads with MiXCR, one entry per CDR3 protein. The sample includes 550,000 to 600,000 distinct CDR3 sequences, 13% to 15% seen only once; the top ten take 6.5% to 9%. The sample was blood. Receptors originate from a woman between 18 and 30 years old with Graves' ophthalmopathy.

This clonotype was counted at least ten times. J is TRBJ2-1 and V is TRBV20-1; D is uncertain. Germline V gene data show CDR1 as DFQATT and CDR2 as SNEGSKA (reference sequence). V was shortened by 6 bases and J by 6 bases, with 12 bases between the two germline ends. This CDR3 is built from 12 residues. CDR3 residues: CSAPAPRNEQFF. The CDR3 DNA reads TGCAGTGCCCCGGCCCCTCGCAATGAGCAGTTCTTC.

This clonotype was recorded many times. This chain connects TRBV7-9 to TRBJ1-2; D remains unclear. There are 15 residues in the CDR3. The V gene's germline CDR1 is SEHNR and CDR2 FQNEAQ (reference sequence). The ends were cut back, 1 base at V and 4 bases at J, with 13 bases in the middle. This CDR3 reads CASSLVGTLGYGYTF. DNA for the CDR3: TGTGCCAGCAGCTTAGTTGGCACCCTTGGCTATGGCTACACCTTC.

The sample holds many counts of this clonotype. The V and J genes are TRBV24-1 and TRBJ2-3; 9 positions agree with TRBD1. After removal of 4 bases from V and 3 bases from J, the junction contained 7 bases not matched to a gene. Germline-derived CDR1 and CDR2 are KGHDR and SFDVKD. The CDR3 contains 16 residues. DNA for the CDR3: TGTGCCACCAGTGAGCCGGGACAGGGTAGGACAGATACGCAGTATTTT. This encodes CATSEPGQGRTDTQYF.

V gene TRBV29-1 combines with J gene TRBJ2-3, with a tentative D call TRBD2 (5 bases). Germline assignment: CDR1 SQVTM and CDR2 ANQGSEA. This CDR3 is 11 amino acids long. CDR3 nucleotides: TGCAAAGGAGGAGGCACAGATACGCAGTATTTT. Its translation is CKGGGTDTQYF.

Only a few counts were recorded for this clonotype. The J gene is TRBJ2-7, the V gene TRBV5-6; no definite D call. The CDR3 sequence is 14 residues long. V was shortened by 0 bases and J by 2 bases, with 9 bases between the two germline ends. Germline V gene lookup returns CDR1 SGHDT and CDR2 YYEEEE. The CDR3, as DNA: TGTGCCAGCAGCTTGGTTCACCCACCCTACGAGCAGTACTTC. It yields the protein CASSLVHPPYEQYF.

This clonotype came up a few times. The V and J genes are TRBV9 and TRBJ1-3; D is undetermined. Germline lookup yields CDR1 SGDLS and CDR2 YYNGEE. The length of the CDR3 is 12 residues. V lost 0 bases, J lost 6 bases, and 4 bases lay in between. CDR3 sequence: CASSVGENTIYF. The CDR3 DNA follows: TGTGCCAGCAGCGTAGGGGAAAACACCATATATTTT.

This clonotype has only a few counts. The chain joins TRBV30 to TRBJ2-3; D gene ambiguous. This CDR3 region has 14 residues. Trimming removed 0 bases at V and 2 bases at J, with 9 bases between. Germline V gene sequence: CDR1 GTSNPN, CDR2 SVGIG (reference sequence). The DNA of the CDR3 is TGTGCCTGGAGTGTCAAACAGCACACAGATACGCAGTATTTT. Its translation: CAWSVKQHTDTQYF.

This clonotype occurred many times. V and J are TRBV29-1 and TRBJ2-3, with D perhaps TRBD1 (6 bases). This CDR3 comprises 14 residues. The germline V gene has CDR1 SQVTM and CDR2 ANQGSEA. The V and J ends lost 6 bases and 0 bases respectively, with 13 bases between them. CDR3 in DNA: TGCAGCGTGATACAGGGTAGAAGCACAGATACGCAGTATTTT. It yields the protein CSVIQGRSTDTQYF.

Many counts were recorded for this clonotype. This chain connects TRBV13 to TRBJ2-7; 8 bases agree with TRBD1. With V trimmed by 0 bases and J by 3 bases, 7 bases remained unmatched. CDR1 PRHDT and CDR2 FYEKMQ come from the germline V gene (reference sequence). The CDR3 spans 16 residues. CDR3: CASSLGHGTGNYEQYF. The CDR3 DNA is TGTGCCAGCAGCTTAGGTCACGGGACAGGTAACTACGAGCAGTACTTC.

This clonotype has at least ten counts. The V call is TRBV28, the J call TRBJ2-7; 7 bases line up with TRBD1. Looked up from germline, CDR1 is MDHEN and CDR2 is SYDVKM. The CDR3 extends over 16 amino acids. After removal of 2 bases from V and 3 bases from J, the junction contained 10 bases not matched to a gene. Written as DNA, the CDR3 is TGTGCCAGCAGTTTAGGGGACAGAGATAGTAGCTACGAGCAGTACTTC. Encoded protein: CASSLGDRDSSYEQYF.

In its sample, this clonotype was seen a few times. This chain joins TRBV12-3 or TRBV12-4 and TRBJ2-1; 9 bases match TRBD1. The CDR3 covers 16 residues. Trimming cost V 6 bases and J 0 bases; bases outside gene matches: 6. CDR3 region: CASRPTGQGSYNEQFF. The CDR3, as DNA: TGTGCCAGCAGGCCTACGGGACAGGGCTCCTACAATGAGCAGTTCTTC.

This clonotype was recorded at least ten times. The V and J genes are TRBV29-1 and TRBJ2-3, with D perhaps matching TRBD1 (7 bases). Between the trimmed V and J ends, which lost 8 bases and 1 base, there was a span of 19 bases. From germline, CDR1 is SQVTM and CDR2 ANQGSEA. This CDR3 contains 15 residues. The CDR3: CSTPEGAGGTDTQYF. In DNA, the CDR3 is TGCAGCACCCCGGAGGGGGCCGGGGGCACAGATACGCAGTATTTT.

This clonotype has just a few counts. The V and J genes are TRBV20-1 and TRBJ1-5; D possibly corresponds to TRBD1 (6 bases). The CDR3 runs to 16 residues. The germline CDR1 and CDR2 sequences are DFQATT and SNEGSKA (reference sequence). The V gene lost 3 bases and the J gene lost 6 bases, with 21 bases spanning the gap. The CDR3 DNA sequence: TGCAGTGCTAGGGGGGGGCAGGGAGCGATGGGTCAGCCCCAGCATTTT. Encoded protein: CSARGGQGAMGQPQHF.

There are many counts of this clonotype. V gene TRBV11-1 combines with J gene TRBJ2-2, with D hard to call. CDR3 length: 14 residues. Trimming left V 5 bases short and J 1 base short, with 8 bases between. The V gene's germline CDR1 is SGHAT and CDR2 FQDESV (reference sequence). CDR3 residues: CASSRGWNTGELFF. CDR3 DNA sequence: TGTGCCAGCAGCCGCGGTTGGAACACCGGGGAGCTGTTTTTT.

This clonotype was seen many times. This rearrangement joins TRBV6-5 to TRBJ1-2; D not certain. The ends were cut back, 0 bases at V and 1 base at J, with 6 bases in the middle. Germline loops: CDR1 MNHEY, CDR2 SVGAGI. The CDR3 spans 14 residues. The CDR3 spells CASSYSGYNYGYTF. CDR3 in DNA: TGTGCCAGCAGTTACTCGGGTTATAACTATGGCTACACCTTC.

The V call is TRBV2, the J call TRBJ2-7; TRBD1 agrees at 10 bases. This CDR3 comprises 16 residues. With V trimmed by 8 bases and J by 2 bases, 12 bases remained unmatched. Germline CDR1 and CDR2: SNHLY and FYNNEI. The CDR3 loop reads CASSPPTDRGPYEQYF. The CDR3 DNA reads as TGTGCCAGCTCACCACCGACCGACAGGGGGCCCTACGAGCAGTACTTC.

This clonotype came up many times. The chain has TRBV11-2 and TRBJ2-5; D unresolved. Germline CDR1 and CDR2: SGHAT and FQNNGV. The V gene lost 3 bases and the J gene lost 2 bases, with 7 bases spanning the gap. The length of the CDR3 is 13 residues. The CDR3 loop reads CASSFSGQETQYF. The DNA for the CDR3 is TGTGCCAGCAGCTTCTCCGGGCAAGAGACCCAGTACTTC.

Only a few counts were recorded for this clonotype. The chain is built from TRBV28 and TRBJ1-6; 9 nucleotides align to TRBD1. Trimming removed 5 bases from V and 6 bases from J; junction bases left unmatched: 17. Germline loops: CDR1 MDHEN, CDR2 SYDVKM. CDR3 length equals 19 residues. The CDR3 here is CASSLTPRGQGRRNSPLHF. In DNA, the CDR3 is TGTGCCAGCAGTCTTACTCCGCGCGGACAGGGGAGACGTAATTCACCCCTCCACTTT.

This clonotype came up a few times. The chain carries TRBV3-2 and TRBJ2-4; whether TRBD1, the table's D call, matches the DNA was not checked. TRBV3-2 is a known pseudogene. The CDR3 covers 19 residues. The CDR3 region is CASSRRPRVQQLAKNIQYF. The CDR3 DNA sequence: TGTGCCAGCAGCCGGCGGCCCAGGGTCCAACAACTAGCCAAAAACATTCAGTACTTC.

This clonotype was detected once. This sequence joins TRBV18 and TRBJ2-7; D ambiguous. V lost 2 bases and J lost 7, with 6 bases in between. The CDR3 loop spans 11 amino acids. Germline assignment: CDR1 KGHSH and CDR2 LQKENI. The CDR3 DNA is TGTGCCAGCTCACCAAGTGGGGAGCAGTACTTC. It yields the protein CASSPSGEQYF.

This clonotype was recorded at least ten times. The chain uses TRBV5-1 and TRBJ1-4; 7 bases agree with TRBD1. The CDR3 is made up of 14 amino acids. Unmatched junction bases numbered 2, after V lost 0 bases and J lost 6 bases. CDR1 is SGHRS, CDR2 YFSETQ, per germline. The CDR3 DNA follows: TGCGCCAGCAGCTTGGGACAGGGTTATGAAAAACTGTTTTTT. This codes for CASSLGQGYEKLFF.

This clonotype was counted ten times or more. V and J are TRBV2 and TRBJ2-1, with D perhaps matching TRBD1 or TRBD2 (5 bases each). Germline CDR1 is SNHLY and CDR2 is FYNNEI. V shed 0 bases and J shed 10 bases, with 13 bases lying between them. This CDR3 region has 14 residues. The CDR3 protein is CASSEAIGGGEQFF. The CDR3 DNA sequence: TGTGCCAGCAGTGAAGCGATTGGGGGTGGGGAGCAGTTCTTC.

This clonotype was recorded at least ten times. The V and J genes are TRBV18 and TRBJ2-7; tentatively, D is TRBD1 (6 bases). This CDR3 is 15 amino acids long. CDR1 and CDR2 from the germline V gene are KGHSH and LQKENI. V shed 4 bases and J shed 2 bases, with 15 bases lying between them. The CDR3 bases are TGTGCCAGCTCACTAAGTATGTGGGACACCTACGAGCAGTACTTC. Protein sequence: CASSLSMWDTYEQYF.

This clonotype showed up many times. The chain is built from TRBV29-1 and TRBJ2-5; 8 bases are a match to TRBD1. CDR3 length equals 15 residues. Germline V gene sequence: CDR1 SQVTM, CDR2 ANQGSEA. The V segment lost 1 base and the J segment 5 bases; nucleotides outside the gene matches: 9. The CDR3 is CSVEGAQGVTETQYF. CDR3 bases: TGCAGCGTTGAAGGGGCACAGGGGGTAACGGAGACCCAGTACTTC.

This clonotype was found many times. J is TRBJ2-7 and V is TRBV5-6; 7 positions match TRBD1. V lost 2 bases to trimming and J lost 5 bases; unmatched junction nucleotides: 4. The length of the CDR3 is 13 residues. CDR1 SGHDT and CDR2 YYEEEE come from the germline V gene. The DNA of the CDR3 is TGTGCCAGCAGCTTCACTCAGGGGGACGAGCAGTACTTC. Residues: CASSFTQGDEQYF.

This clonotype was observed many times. CDR3 in amino acids: CASSPRGPNTGELFF. In DNA form, the CDR3 reads TGTGCCAGCAGCCCGAGGGGCCCGAACACCGGGGAGCTGTTTTTT. The chain joins TRBV7-3 to TRBJ2-2; D possibly uses TRBD1 or TRBD2 (5 bases each). The V gene lost 5 bases and the J gene lost 0 bases, with 10 bases spanning the gap. This CDR3 spans 15 amino acids. Germline assignment: CDR1 SGHTA and CDR2 FQGTGA.

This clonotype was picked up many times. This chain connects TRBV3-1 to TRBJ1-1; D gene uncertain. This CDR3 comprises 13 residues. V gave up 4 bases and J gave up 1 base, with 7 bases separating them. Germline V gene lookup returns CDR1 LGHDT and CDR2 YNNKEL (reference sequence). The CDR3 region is CASSPSGNTEAFF. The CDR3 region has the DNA TGTGCCAGCAGCCCCTCCGGGAACACTGAAGCTTTCTTT.

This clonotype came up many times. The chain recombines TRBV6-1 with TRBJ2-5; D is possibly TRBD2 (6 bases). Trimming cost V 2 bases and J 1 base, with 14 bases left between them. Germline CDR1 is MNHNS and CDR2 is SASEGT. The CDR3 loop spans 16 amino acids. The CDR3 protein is CASSEPLAEPQETQYF. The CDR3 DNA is TGTGCCAGCAGTGAACCATTAGCGGAGCCCCAAGAGACCCAGTACTTC.